Below, 9 T cell receptor beta chains from the same sample are listed, as sequenced in a study of CD8 T cells in Susac syndrome. Reverse transcription of about 0.45 to 1 ug RNA was carried out with random hexamers. TCRdb independently ran MiXCR on the immunoSEQ multiplex PCR reads; one entry per CDR3 protein. The repertoire has 100,000 to 150,000 distinct CDR3 sequences, 96% of them found once; the top ten carry over 0.12%. Source material: CD4+ T cells from PBMCs. Source of these receptors: a human donor with Susac syndrome.

This chain links TRBV27 with TRBJ2-7; D is unresolved. Germline lookup yields CDR1 MNHEY and CDR2 SMNVEV (reference sequence). This CDR3 has 13 amino acids. Trimming pared 6 bases from V and 2 bases from J, leaving 11 bases between. The CDR3 DNA is TGTGCCAGCAGCCCGCTACGAGCCTACGAGCAGTACTTC. Residues: CASSPLRAYEQYF.

The V call is TRBV20-1, the J call TRBJ1-5; 8 bases match TRBD1. V lost 3 bases to trimming and J lost 5 bases; unmatched junction nucleotides: 9. The CDR3 has 15 residues. Germline V gives CDR1 DFQATT, CDR2 SNEGSKA (reference sequence). The DNA for the CDR3 is TGCAGTGCTAGCAGGGGACAGGCGGTGGATCAGCCCCAGCATTTT. Protein: CSASRGQAVDQPQHF.

The genes are TRBV12-3 or TRBV12-4 and TRBJ2-3, with TRBD1 matching 10 bases. The length of the CDR3 is 16 residues. The junction had 15 bases not matched to a gene; V was cut back by 7 bases and J by 8 bases. Written as DNA, the CDR3 is TGTGCCAGCACCGTTAAATGGGGGACAGGGGTCGTTACGCAGTATTTT. This codes for CASTVKWGTGVVTQYF.

V and J are TRBV12-3 or TRBV12-4 and TRBJ2-4; 7 bases are a match to TRBD1. CDR3 length equals 16 residues. The V gene end was trimmed by 3 bases and the J gene end by 3 bases; junction bases not matched to a gene: 8. CDR3 sequence reads: CASSFGQGDGKNIQYF. CDR3 sequence (DNA): TGTGCCAGCAGTTTTGGGCAGGGGGATGGCAAAAACATTCAGTACTTC.

This chain uses TRBV29-1 with TRBJ2-4; 11 bases are a match to TRBD2. The CDR3 has 12 amino acids. Trimming at V came to 7 bases and at J to 8 bases, leaving 4 bases not matched to a gene. From germline, CDR1 is SQVTM and CDR2 ANQGSEA. Written as DNA, the CDR3 is TGCAGCGCGGTAGCGGGAGGGGACATTCAGTACTTC. Translated: CSAVAGGDIQYF.

This clonotype was picked up a small number of times. The gene calls are TRBV12-3 or TRBV12-4 and TRBJ1-1; D is unresolved. CDR3 length: 13 amino acids. V lost 1 base and J lost 4, with 7 bases in between. The CDR3, as DNA: TGTGCCAGCAGTTTAGGTGCTTTCACTGAAGCTTTCTTT. Translated: CASSLGAFTEAFF.

The chain has TRBV5-4 and TRBJ1-1; a weak D match, TRBD1 (5 bases). The CDR3 runs 14 residues. CDR1 is SGHNT and CDR2 is YYREEE in the germline V gene (reference sequence). V dropped 4 bases and J dropped 1 base, with 11 bases sitting between them. The CDR3 DNA reads TGTGCCAGCAGCCGGGGGTTTGGGAACACTGAAGCTTTCTTT. It is translated as CASSRGFGNTEAFF.

J is TRBJ2-4 and V is TRBV7-2, with D uncertain. The CDR3 covers 13 residues. Germline V gives CDR1 SGHTA, CDR2 FQGNSA. The ends were cut back, 1 base at V and 7 bases at J, with 8 bases in the middle. CDR3 amino acids: CASSLGSENIQYF. DNA for the CDR3: TGTGCCAGCAGCTTAGGCTCGGAGAACATTCAGTACTTC. The full variable domain, completed using reference TRBV7-2 and TRBJ2-4, is GAGVSQSPSNKVTEKGKDVELRCDPISGHTALYWYRQSLGQGLEFLIYFQGNSAPDKSGLPSDRFSAERTGGSVSTLTIQRTQQEDSAVYLCASSLGSENIQYFGAGTRLSVL.

CDR3 sequence reads: CASRQQLNTEAFF. In nucleotides, the CDR3 is TGTGCCAGCAGACAACAGCTGAACACTGAAGCTTTCTTT. The chain couples TRBV12-3 or TRBV12-4 to TRBJ1-1; D gene ambiguous. V was cut by 6 bases and J by 0 bases, with 8 bases left in between. CDR3 length equals 13 residues.